Reported below is one TCR beta chain. Its matching antigen is unknown. Germline CDR1 SQVTM, CDR2 ANQGSEA. Trimming stripped 5 bases from V and 4 bases from J, with 11 bases between. This CDR3 spans 12 amino acids. Method: immunoSEQ multiplex PCR; TCRdb's copy keeps in-frame clones and lacks some. Of approximately 110,000 clones listed, about 90% are singletons. This sample is drawn from a study of T cell responses to AZD1222 COVID-19 vaccine. Study-level results: Spike-specific TCR breadth and depth rose after two AZD1222 doses.

The sequence came from an adult in good health. Sample: peripheral blood, taken on day 0 of AZD1222 vaccination. The chain recombines TRBV29-1 with TRBJ1-2; no firm D call. The DNA for the CDR3 is TGCAGCGTTCGGGATATAGGCTATGGCTACACCTTC. Its protein product is CSVRDIGYGYTF. The full variable domain, in which reference TRBV29-1 and TRBJ1-2 provide the parts outside the CDR3, is SAVISQKPSRDICQRGTSLTIQCQVDSQVTMMFWYRQQPGQSLTLIATANQGSEATYESGFVIDKFPISRPNLTFSTLTVSNMSPEDSSIYLCSVRDIGYGYTFGSGTRLTVV.